The T cell receptor (beta chain) described here comes from a study of cytomegalovirus exposure and HLA in healthy donors. Both 60 Vbeta primers and 13 Jbeta primers went into the PCR. Sequencing was performed with immunoSEQ multiplex PCR; in TCRdb, only in-frame clones are kept and a portion is missing. The sample contains 100,000 to 150,000 clones, 75% to 85% of which appear only once. Findings and caveats of the study: In the analysis, some V segments, TRBV6-2 and TRBV6-3 included, were excluded as indistinguishable.

CDR1 and CDR2 (germline): LNHDA, SQIVND (reference sequence). V lost 5 bases and J lost 0, with 8 bases in between. The CDR3 spans 14 residues. On this clone: Its antigen is currently unknown.

The sequence was collected from a girl aged 2-10 years in good health and CMV-seronegative. The chain uses TRBV19 and TRBJ1-5; TRBD1 is a possible D gene (5 bases). The sequencing sample was made of PBMCs. In DNA, the CDR3 is TGTGCCAGTAGTTTACAGGATAGCAATCAGCCCCAGCATTTT. Its protein is CASSLQDSNQPQHF.